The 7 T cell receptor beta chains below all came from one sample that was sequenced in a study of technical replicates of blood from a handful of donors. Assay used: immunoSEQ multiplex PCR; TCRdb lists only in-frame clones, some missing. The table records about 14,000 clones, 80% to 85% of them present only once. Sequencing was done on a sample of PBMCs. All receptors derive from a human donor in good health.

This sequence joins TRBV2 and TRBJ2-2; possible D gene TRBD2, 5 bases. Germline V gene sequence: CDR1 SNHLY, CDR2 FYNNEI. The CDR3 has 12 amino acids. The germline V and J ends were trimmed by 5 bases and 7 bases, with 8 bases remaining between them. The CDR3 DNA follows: TGTGCCAGCAGTACTAGACGCGGGGAGCTGTTTTTT. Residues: CASSTRRGELFF.

The CDR3 protein is CASSQGPDRGNEKLFF. In nucleotides, the CDR3 is TGTGCCAGCAGCCAAGGGCCGGACAGGGGAAATGAAAAACTGTTTTTT. The V and J genes are TRBV4-2 and TRBJ1-4, with 9 nucleotides matching TRBD1. V trimming: 1 base; J trimming: 5 bases; junction bases outside the gene matches: 5. Per germline, CDR1 LGHNA and CDR2 YNFKEQ. This CDR3 region has 16 residues.

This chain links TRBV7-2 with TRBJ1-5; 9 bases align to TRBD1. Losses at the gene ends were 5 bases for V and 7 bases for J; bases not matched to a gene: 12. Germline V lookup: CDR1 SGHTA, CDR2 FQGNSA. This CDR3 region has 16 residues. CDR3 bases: TGTGCCAGCAGCCGTGTGGGACAGGGCGGGGGACAGCCCCAGCATTTT. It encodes CASSRVGQGGGQPQHF.

The CDR3 reads CASSPSKGRLNTGELFF. CDR3 sequence (DNA): TGCGCCAGCAGCCCATCAAAGGGGCGGCTGAACACCGGGGAGCTGTTTTTT. The J gene is TRBJ2-2, the V gene TRBV5-1, with D possibly TRBD1 on 5 matching bases. The V gene's germline CDR1 is SGHRS and CDR2 YFSETQ. Trimming removed 4 bases at V and 1 base at J, with 17 bases between. This CDR3 has 17 residues.

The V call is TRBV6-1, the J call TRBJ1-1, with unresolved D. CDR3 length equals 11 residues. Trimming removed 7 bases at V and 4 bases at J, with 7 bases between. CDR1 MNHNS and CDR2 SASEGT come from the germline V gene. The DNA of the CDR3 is TGTGCCAGCATAATTGTCACTGAAGCTTTCTTT. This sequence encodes CASIIVTEAFF.

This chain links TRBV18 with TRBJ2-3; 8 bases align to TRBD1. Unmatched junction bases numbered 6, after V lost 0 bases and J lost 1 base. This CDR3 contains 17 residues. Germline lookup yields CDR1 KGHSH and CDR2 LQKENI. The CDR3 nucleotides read TGTGCCAGCTCACCACCGTCAGGGGGCGCGGGCACAGATACGCAGTATTTT. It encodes CASSPPSGGAGTDTQYF.

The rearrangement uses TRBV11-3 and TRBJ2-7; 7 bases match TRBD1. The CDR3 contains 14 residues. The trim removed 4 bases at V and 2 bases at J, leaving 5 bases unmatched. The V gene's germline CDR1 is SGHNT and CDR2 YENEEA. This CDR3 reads CASSYRGSTYEQYF. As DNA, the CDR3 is TGTGCCAGCAGCTACAGGGGTTCAACCTACGAGCAGTACTTC.